This T cell receptor (beta chain) was sequenced for a study of beta chain features in type 1 diabetes. A word on this clone: Its matching antigen is unknown.

Points from the study as a whole: The question left open here concerned HLA type influencing TCRB rearrangement. Naive, central memory and Treg TCRB repertoires seemed to resemble each other more closely in patients than they did in healthy donors. For Type 1 diabetes patients, all four CD4+ subsets carried TCRB CDR3s that were moderately but significantly shorter.

The isolated RNA, all of it, was reverse transcribed, so expressed TCRB transcripts were what got sequenced. TCRdb's copy holds only in-frame clones and misses some; the assay was immunoSEQ multiplex PCR. The data show some 640,000 clones, 11% to 15% seen once. This clonotype was obtained from a man younger than 35 with type 1 diabetes. The sequenced sample consisted of naive CD4+ T cells from blood.

The DNA for the CDR3 is TGTGCCAGCAGCTTGGACACCGGGCCCAGGGGCTACACCTTC. It codes for CASSLDTGPRGYTF. The chain combines TRBV5-4 with TRBJ1-2, with D unclear. Germline CDR1 is SGHNT and CDR2 is YYREEE (reference sequence). Trimming removed 0 bases at V and 8 bases at J, with 14 bases between. The CDR3 is 14 amino acids.